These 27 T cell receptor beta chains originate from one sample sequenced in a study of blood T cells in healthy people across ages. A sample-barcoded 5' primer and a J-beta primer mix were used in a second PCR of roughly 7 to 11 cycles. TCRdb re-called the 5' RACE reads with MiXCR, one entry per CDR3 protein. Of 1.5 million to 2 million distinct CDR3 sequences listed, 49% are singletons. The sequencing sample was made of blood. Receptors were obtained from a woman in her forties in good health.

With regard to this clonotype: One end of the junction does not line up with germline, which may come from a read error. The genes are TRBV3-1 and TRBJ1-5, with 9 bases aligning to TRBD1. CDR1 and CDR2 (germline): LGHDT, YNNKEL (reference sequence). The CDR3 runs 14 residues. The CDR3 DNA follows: TGTGCCAGCAGCCAAGGGACAGGGGCTCAGCCCCCGCATTTT. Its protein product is CASSQGTGAQPPHF.

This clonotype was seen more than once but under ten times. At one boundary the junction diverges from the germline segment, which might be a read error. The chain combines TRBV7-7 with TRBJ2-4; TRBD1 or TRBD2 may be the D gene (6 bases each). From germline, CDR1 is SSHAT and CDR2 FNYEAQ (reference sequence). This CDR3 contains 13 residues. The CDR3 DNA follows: TGTGCTAGCAGCTTAACGGGGGCGGAGGAGCAGTACTTC. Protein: CASSLTGAEEQYF.

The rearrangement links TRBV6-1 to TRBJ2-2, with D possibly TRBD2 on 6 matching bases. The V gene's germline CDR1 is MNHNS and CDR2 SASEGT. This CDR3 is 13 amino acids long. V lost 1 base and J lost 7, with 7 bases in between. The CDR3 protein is CASSEGLDGELFF. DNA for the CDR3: TGTGCCAGCAGTGAAGGACTAGACGGGGAGCTGTTTTTT.

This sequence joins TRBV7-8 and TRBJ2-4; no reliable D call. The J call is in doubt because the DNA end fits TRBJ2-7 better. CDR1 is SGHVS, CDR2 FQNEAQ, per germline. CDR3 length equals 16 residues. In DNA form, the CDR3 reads TGTGCCAGCAGCCCGCCCGTTACGGGTTCAACCTACGAGCAGTACTTC. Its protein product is CASSPPVTGSTYEQYF.

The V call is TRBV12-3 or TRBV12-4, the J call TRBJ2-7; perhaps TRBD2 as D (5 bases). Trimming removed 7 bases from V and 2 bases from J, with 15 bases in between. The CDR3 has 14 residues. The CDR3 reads CASKGSPGAYEQYF. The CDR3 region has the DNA TGTGCCAGCAAGGGATCCCCCGGGGCCTACGAGCAGTACTTC.

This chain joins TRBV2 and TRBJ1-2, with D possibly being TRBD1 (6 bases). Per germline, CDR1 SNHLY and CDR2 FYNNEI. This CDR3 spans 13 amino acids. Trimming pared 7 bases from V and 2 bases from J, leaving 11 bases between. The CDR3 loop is CASKGRGNYGYTF. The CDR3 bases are TGTGCCAGCAAGGGGAGGGGGAACTATGGCTACACCTTC.

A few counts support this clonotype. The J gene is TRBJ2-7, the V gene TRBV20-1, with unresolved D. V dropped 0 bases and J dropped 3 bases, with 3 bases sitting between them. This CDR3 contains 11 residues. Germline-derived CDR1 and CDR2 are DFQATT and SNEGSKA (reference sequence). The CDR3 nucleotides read TGCAGTGCTAGAGAGGTCTACGAGCAGTACTTC. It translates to CSAREVYEQYF.

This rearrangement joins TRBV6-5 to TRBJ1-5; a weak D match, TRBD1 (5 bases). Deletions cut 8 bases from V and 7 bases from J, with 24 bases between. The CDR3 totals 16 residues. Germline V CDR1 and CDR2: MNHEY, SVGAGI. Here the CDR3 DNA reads TGTGCCAGCGGACGATATGGGACCGCGTCCAAGCAGCCCCAGCATTTT. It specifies CASGRYGTASKQPQHF.

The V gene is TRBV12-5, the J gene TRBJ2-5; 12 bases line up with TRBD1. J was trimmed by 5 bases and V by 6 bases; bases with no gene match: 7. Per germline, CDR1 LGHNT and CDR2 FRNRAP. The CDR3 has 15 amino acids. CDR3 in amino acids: CASGPGTGGFETQYF. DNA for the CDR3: TGTGCTAGTGGGCCCGGGACAGGGGGCTTCGAGACCCAGTACTTC.

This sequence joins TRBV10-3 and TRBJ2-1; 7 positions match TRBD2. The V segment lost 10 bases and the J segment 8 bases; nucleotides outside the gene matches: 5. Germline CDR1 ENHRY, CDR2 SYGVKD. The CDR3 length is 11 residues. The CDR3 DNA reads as TGTGCCACAATGGGAGGGCATGAGCAGTTCTTC. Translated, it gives CATMGGHEQFF.

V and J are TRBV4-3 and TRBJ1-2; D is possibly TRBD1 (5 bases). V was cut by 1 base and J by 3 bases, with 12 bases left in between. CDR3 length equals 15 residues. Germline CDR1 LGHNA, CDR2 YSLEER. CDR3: CASSQGGSSDYGYTF. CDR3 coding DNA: TGCGCCAGCAGCCAAGGGGGGAGCTCCGACTATGGCTACACCTTC.

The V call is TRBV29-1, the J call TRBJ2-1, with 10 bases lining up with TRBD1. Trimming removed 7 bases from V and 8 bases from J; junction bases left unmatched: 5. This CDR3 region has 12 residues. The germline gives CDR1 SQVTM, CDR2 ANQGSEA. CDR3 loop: CSGRQGAYEQFF. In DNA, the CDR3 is TGCAGCGGAAGACAGGGGGCCTATGAGCAGTTCTTC.

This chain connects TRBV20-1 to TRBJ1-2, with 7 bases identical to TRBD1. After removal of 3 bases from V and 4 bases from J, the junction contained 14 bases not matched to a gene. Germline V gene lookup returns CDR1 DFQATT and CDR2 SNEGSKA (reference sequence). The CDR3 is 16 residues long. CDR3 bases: TGCAGTGCTAGTGGGGGTGACAGGGAAAAGATCTATGGCTACACCTTC. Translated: CSASGGDREKIYGYTF.

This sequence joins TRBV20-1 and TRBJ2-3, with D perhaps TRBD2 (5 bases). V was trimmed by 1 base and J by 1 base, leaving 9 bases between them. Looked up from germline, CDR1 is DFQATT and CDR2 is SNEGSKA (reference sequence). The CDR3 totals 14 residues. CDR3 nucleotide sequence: TGCAGTGCTAGAGCTCCTAGCCGCACAGATACGCAGTATTTT. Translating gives CSARAPSRTDTQYF.

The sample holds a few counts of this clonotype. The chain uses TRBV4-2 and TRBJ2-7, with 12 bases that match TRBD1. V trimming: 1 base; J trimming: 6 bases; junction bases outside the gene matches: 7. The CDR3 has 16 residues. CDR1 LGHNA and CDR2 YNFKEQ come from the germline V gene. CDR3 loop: CASSQVAGTGGLEQYF. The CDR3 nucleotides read TGTGCCAGCAGCCAAGTAGCCGGGACAGGGGGCCTCGAGCAGTACTTC.

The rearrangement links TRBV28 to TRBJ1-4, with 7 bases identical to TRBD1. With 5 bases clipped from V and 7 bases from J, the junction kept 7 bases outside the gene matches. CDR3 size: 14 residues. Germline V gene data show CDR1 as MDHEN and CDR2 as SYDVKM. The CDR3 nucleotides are TGTGCCAGCAGTCCTCACAGGGGCATTGAAAAACTGTTTTTT. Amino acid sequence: CASSPHRGIEKLFF.

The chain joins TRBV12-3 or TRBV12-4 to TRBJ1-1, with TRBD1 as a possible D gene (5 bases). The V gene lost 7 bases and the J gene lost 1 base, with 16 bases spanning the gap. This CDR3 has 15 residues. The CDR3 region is CASNKPGLPNTEAFF. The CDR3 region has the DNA TGTGCCAGCAACAAACCGGGACTTCCGAACACTGAAGCTTTCTTT.

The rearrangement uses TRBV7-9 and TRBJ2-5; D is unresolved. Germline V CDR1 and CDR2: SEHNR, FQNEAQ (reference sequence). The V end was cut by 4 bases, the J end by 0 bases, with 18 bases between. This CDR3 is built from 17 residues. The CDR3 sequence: CASSSRGTELYQETQYF. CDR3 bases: TGTGCCAGCAGCTCCAGAGGTACTGAGTTGTACCAAGAGACCCAGTACTTC. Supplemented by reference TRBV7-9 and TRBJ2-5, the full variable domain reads DTGVSQNPRHKITKRGQNVTFRCDPISEHNRLYWYRQTLGQGPEFLTYFQNEAQLEKSRLLSDRFSAERPKGSFSTLEIQRTEQGDSAMYLCASSSRGTELYQETQYFGPGTRLLVL.

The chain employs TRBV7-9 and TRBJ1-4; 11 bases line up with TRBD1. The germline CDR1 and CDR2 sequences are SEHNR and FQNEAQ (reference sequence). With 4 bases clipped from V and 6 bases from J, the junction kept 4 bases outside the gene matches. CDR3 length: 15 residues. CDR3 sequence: CASSWTGGADEKLFF. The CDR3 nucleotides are TGTGCCAGCAGCTGGACAGGGGGCGCAGATGAAAAACTGTTTTTT.

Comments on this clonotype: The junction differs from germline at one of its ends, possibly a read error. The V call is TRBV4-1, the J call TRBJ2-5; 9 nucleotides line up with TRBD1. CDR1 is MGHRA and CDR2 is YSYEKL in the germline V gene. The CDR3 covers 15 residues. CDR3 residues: CASGHLRDREETQYF. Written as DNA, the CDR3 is TGCGCCAGCGGCCATCTCCGGGACAGGGAAGAGACCCAGTACTTC.

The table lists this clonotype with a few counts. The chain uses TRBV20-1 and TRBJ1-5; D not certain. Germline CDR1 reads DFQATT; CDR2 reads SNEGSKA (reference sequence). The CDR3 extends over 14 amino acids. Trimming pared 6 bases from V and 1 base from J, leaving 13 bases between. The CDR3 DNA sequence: TGCAGTGCCAGTGGCGGTTGGAGCAATCAGCCCCAGCATTTT. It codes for CSASGGWSNQPQHF.

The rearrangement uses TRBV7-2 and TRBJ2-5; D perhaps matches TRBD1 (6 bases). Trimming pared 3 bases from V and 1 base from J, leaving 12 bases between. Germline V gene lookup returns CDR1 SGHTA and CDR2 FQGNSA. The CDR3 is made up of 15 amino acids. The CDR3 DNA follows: TGTGCCAGCAGCTTCATCGGACAGATCCAAGAGACCCAGTACTTC. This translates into CASSFIGQIQETQYF.

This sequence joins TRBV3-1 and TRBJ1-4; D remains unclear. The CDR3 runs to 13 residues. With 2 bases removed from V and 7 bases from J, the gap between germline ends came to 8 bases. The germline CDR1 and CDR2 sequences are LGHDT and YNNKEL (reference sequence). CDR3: CASSQRVSEKLFF. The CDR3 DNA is TGTGCCAGCAGCCAAAGAGTTAGTGAAAAACTGTTTTTT.

CDR3 sequence reads: CSVRGGIGNQPQHF. Here the CDR3 DNA reads TGCAGTGTACGTGGGGGAATCGGCAATCAGCCCCAGCATTTT. The chain links TRBV20-1 to TRBJ1-5, with a possible D match to TRBD1 (5 bases). With 7 bases removed from V and 2 bases from J, the gap between germline ends came to 15 bases. This CDR3 is 14 amino acids long. Germline CDR1 reads DFQATT; CDR2 reads SNEGSKA (reference sequence).

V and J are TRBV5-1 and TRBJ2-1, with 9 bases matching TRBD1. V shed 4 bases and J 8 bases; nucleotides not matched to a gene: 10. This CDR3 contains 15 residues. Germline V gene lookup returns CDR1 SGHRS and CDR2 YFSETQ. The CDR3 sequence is CASSPDRGDWDEQFF. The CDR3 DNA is TGCGCCAGCAGCCCGGACAGGGGAGATTGGGATGAGCAGTTCTTC. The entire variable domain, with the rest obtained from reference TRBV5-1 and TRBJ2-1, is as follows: KAGVTQTPRYLIKTRGQQVTLSCSPISGHRSVSWYQQTPGQGLQFLFEYFSETQRNKGNFPGRFSGRQFSNSRSEMNVSTLELGDSALYLCASSPDRGDWDEQFFGPGTRLTVL.

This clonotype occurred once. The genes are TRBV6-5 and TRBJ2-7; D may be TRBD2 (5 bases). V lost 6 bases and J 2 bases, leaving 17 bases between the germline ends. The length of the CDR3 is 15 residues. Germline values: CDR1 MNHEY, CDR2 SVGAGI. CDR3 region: CASSLTDGNTYEQYF. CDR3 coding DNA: TGTGCCAGCAGCCTTACGGACGGGAACACCTACGAGCAGTACTTC.

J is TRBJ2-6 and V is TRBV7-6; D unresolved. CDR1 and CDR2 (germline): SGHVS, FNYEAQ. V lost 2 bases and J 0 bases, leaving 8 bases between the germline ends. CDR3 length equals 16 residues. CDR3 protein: CASSLSKSSGANVLTF. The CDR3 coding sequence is TGTGCCAGCAGCTTAAGTAAGAGCTCTGGGGCCAACGTCCTGACTTTC.